The 12 T cell receptor beta chains in this list originate from one sample, sequenced in a study of OX40 agonist ivuxolimab in advanced cancers. Assay: immunoSEQ multiplex PCR; the TCRdb copy retains only in-frame clones and omits some. Found here are fewer than 85,000 clones, about four fifths of them singletons; the top ten hold less than 4.5%. Sequenced here: CD4+ or CD8+ T cells sorted from blood, sampled in a trial of the OX40 agonist ivuxolimab. The receptors come from an adult with an advanced solid tumor such as melanoma, head and neck, liver or kidney cancer.

Concerning this clone: At one end the junction does not follow the germline gene, possibly because of a read error. The genes are TRBV7-2 and TRBJ1-3, with D hard to call. The CDR3 length is 15 residues. Germline lookup yields CDR1 SGHTA and CDR2 FQGNSA. The CDR3 nucleotides read TGTGCCAGCAGCATAGCCCCAGGTTTTGGAAACACCATATATTTT. This sequence encodes CASSIAPGFGNTIYF.

V usage is TRBV19 and J usage is TRBJ2-1; D perhaps matches TRBD2 (6 bases). The germline CDR1 and CDR2 sequences are LNHDA and SQIVND (reference sequence). V lost 6 bases to trimming and J lost 4 bases, with 19 bases between them. This CDR3 region has 16 residues. CDR3 protein: CASSQPGGTVYNEQFF. Written as DNA, the CDR3 is TGTGCCAGTAGCCAACCGGGCGGGACGGTTTACAATGAGCAGTTCTTC.

The rearrangement links TRBV9 to TRBJ2-7; D is possibly TRBD1 (5 bases). V shed 0 bases and J shed 2 bases, with 21 bases lying between them. CDR3 size: 18 residues. CDR1 is SGDLS and CDR2 is YYNGEE in the germline V gene. The CDR3 loop is CASSVGIRVYPVTYEQYF. DNA of the CDR3: TGTGCCAGCAGCGTAGGAATCAGGGTCTACCCTGTTACCTACGAGCAGTACTTC.

The genes are TRBV6-6 and TRBJ1-3; TRBD1 matches 9 bases. The CDR3 runs 15 residues. Trimming at V came to 8 bases and at J to 4 bases, leaving 9 bases not matched to a gene. Germline V gene sequence: CDR1 MNHNY, CDR2 SVGAGI (reference sequence). The CDR3 DNA reads TGTGCCAGCGACCAAGGGACAGGGCGAGGAAACACCATATATTTT. It specifies CASDQGTGRGNTIYF.

The CDR3 DNA follows: TGCAGCGTTGAAACCCCGACAGGGTCCGACGAGCAGTACTTC. Protein sequence: CSVETPTGSDEQYF. The chain employs TRBV29-1 and TRBJ2-7, with 7 bases matching TRBD1. The V gene's germline CDR1 is SQVTM and CDR2 ANQGSEA. CDR3 length: 14 residues. Trimming at V came to 2 bases and at J to 5 bases, leaving 9 bases not matched to a gene.

The CDR3 here is CASSGTPNQPQHF. CDR3 DNA sequence: TGTGCCAGCAGCGGGACACCTAATCAGCCCCAGCATTTT. The V and J genes are TRBV9 and TRBJ1-5, with D possibly matching TRBD1 (5 bases). The V gene's germline CDR1 is SGDLS and CDR2 YYNGEE. This CDR3 has 13 residues. Trimming removed 3 bases at V and 4 bases at J, with 8 bases between.

J is TRBJ2-5 and V is TRBV5-1, with 10 bases fitting TRBD2. The CDR3 is 14 amino acids. V was pared by 4 bases and J by 4 bases, with 4 bases of the junction left unmatched. CDR1 is SGHRS, CDR2 YFSETQ, per germline. The CDR3 sequence: CASSIAGGTETQYF. CDR3 sequence (DNA): TGCGCCAGCAGCATAGCGGGGGGCACAGAGACCCAGTACTTC.

The chain has TRBV5-8 and TRBJ2-3; no definite D call. Germline V gives CDR1 SGHTS, CDR2 YDEGEE. V was cut by 0 bases and J by 0 bases, with 8 bases left in between. The CDR3 covers 15 residues. DNA of the CDR3: TGTGCCAGCAGCTTGGGACCCACTAGCACAGATACGCAGTATTTT. Protein product: CASSLGPTSTDTQYF. Filled out from reference TRBV5-8 and TRBJ2-3, the complete variable domain reads EAGVTQSPTHLIKTRGQQATLRCSPISGHTSVYWYQQALGLGLQFLLWYDEGEERNRGNFPPRFSGRQFPNYSSELNVNALELEDSALYLCASSLGPTSTDTQYFGPGTRLTVL.

In its sample, this clone was seen once. The V gene is TRBV4-3, the J gene TRBJ2-7; maybe TRBD1 (7 bases). Germline CDR1 is LGHNA and CDR2 is YSLEER. This CDR3 is built from 16 residues. Trimming removed 4 bases at V and 2 bases at J, with 18 bases between. The CDR3 DNA sequence: TGCGCCAGCAGCCCCGAGGGGGGACAGAAAACCTACGAGCAGTACTTC. Encoded protein: CASSPEGGQKTYEQYF.

This clone was observed a single time. The chain carries TRBV19 and TRBJ1-1, with D unclear. V lost 3 bases and J lost 4, with 15 bases in between. This CDR3 is 15 amino acids long. The germline V gene has CDR1 LNHDA and CDR2 SQIVND (reference sequence). The CDR3 DNA is TGTGCCAGTAGTATTTGGTCCGGGTCCGCCACTGAAGCTTTCTTT. It yields the protein CASSIWSGSATEAFF.

This clone was observed a handful of times. This chain connects TRBV5-1 to TRBJ1-3; unclear D gene. Trimming left V 4 bases short and J 0 bases short, with 17 bases between. Germline V gene sequence: CDR1 SGHRS, CDR2 YFSETQ. The length of the CDR3 is 17 residues. Here the CDR3 DNA reads TGCGCCAGCAGCCTATCGGGTGCACAGAGCTCTGGAAACACCATATATTTT. Translating gives CASSLSGAQSSGNTIYF.

This clone was seen a few times. This sequence joins TRBV7-8 and TRBJ1-4; D is possibly TRBD1 (6 bases). The CDR3 consists of 15 residues. Germline-derived CDR1 and CDR2 are SGHVS and FQNEAQ. Trimming took 3 bases from V and 5 from J, leaving 13 bases between them. The CDR3 loop is CASSFAGAGNEKLFF. CDR3 DNA sequence: TGTGCCAGCAGCTTCGCAGGGGCTGGGAATGAAAAACTGTTTTTT.